The sequence of this TCR beta chain was determined in a study of cytomegalovirus exposure and HLA in healthy donors. Whole-study results and caveats: Donors belonging to an Asian-associated ancestry cluster reportedly showed fewer N-insertions in productive TCRs than the approximately 670-donor mean, according to what a later analysis found.

As concerns this clone: The antigen remains unidentified.

PCR used 60 Vbeta primers and 13 Jbeta primers. Repertoires were generated with immunoSEQ multiplex PCR, while TCRdb's copy carries only in-frame clones and drops some. The sample consists of roughly 130,000 clones, about 82% of them appearing once. CDR1 SGHNT and CDR2 YYREEE come from the germline V gene (reference sequence). V shed 4 bases, J shed 5 bases, and the junction held 10 bases outside the gene matches. CDR3 size: 16 residues. The sample consisted of PBMCs. The chain joins TRBV5-4 to TRBJ2-7; 12 bases are shared with TRBD1. The receptor was derived from a boy aged 10-17 years in good health and CMV-seronegative. DNA of the CDR3: TGTGCCAGCAGCGGACGGGACAGGGGGCGCAGCCACGAGCAGTACTTC. This sequence encodes CASSGRDRGRSHEQYF.